The 29 T cell receptor beta chains listed next were all sequenced from one sample in a study of blood T cell repertoires in COVID-19. Clones were read by immunoSEQ multiplex PCR, and TCRdb kept only the in-frame ones, dropping some. Of roughly 130,000 clones in the sample, 80% to 85% are singletons; the top ten hold 8% to 9%. The source material was peripheral blood. These receptors were taken from a man under 40 with COVID-19, enrolled during active disease.

The gene calls are TRBV13 and TRBJ2-7, with D uncertain. The CDR3 consists of 14 residues. Per germline, CDR1 PRHDT and CDR2 FYEKMQ (reference sequence). Trimming cost V 3 bases and J 5 bases, with 14 bases left between them. The CDR3 loop reads CASSFSTRENEQYF. DNA of the CDR3: TGTGCCAGCAGCTTTTCTACCCGTGAGAACGAGCAGTACTTC.

The chain links TRBV5-1 to TRBJ2-7; perhaps TRBD2 as D (6 bases). The CDR3 contains 16 residues. V lost 4 bases, J lost 0 bases, and 17 bases lay in between. The germline gives CDR1 SGHRS, CDR2 YFSETQ. The CDR3 DNA sequence: TGCGCCAGCAGCGGGCCCGGCGGGGTCAGCTCCTACGAGCAGTACTTC. Translating it yields CASSGPGGVSSYEQYF.

The J gene is TRBJ2-3, the V gene TRBV13, with 7 bases matching TRBD2. V gave up 5 bases and J gave up 6 bases; unmatched junction bases: 8. Germline CDR1 reads PRHDT; CDR2 reads FYEKMQ (reference sequence). The CDR3 has 14 residues. The CDR3 DNA is TGTGCCAGCAGCCTGGGAGGGGTGCGGGATACGCAGTATTTT. Its translation is CASSLGGVRDTQYF.

This clone was detected only once. The chain is built from TRBV2 and TRBJ2-3; 7 nucleotides align to TRBD1. J was trimmed by 4 bases and V by 6 bases; bases with no gene match: 10. This CDR3 is built from 15 residues. Germline CDR1 reads SNHLY; CDR2 reads FYNNEI. The CDR3 loop reads CASSRGQLQADTQYF. CDR3 DNA: TGTGCCAGCAGCAGGGGACAGCTCCAGGCAGATACGCAGTATTTT.

CDR3 nucleotide sequence: TGTGCCAGTAGAACACAGTCCTATGGCTACACCTTC. This sequence encodes CASRTQSYGYTF. The chain recombines TRBV19 with TRBJ1-2; D is unclear. This CDR3 region has 12 residues. V was trimmed by 6 bases and J by 4 bases, leaving 9 bases between them. The germline V gene has CDR1 LNHDA and CDR2 SQIVND (reference sequence).

The chain carries TRBV12-3 or TRBV12-4 and TRBJ1-2, with TRBD1 as a possible D gene (5 bases). Trimming removed 9 bases from V and 4 bases from J, with 12 bases in between. CDR3 length: 12 amino acids. The CDR3 region is CASRGNFYGYTF. The CDR3 DNA is TGTGCCAGTAGGGGTAACTTCTATGGCTACACCTTC.

The chain couples TRBV6-5 to TRBJ1-2; D is undetermined. Germline V gives CDR1 MNHEY, CDR2 SVGAGI. V dropped 6 bases and J dropped 8 bases, with 19 bases sitting between them. This CDR3 has 14 amino acids. Here the CDR3 DNA reads TGTGCCAGCAGCTCCCCCGGGGTTCGCGTCGGCTACACCTTC. Its protein product is CASSSPGVRVGYTF.

The V gene is TRBV24-1, the J gene TRBJ1-2; unclear D gene. V lost 5 bases, J lost 5 bases, and 17 bases lay in between. The CDR3 has 15 residues. Germline CDR1 KGHDR, CDR2 SFDVKD. This CDR3 is CATSAPSLGSYGYTF. DNA of the CDR3: TGTGCCACCAGTGCCCCGAGCCTAGGAAGTTATGGCTACACCTTC.

The chain links TRBV5-6 to TRBJ2-3; 8 bases align to TRBD2. Germline-derived CDR1 and CDR2 are SGHDT and YYEEEE. The CDR3 runs 15 residues. V lost 4 bases and J lost 3; bases outside the gene matches: 7. This CDR3 is CASSPGLAVTDTQYF. CDR3 sequence (DNA): TGTGCCAGCAGCCCAGGACTAGCAGTGACAGATACGCAGTATTTT.

This clone was counted a few times. V gene TRBV6-2 or TRBV6-3 combines with J gene TRBJ1-6; 10 bases agree with TRBD1. V was pared by 6 bases and J by 10 bases, with 9 bases of the junction left unmatched. The CDR3 has 15 amino acids. Per germline, CDR1 MNHEY and CDR2 SVGEGT. The CDR3 DNA follows: TGTGCCAGCAGCTTTTACGACAGGGGGCCATCACCCCTCCACTTT. It encodes CASSFYDRGPSPLHF.

V and J are TRBV4-3 and TRBJ1-4; 7 bases agree with TRBD1. CDR3 length: 15 residues. With 0 bases clipped from V and 8 bases from J, the junction kept 6 bases outside the gene matches. CDR1 and CDR2 (germline): LGHNA, YSLEER. The CDR3 here is CASSQDLGRGEKLFF. DNA for the CDR3: TGCGCCAGCAGCCAAGATTTGGGCAGGGGGGAAAAACTGTTTTTT.

This chain links TRBV5-6 with TRBJ1-2; 10 bases agree with TRBD1. CDR3 length equals 15 residues. J lost 2 bases, V lost 4 bases, and 5 bases had no gene match. The germline CDR1 and CDR2 sequences are SGHDT and YYEEEE. The CDR3 sequence is CASSQWTGGNYGYTF. CDR3 DNA: TGTGCCAGCAGCCAGTGGACAGGGGGAAACTATGGCTACACCTTC. The complete variable domain, with remaining parts taken from reference TRBV5-6 and TRBJ1-2, reads DAGVTQSPTHLIKTRGQQVTLRCSPKSGHDTVSWYQQALGQGPQFIFQYYEEEERQRGNFPDRFSGHQFPNYSSELNVNALLLGDSALYLCASSQWTGGNYGYTFGSGTRLTVV.

The chain carries TRBV5-4 and TRBJ2-1, with 9 nucleotides matching TRBD2. V trimming: 4 bases; J trimming: 5 bases; junction bases outside the gene matches: 7. The CDR3 spans 15 residues. Germline CDR1 reads SGHNT; CDR2 reads YYREEE (reference sequence). The CDR3 sequence is CASSPREGGDNEQFF. CDR3 DNA sequence: TGTGCCAGCAGCCCGCGGGAGGGCGGGGACAATGAGCAGTTCTTC.

The chain employs TRBV2 and TRBJ2-3; 8 bases fit TRBD2. The CDR3 is 20 residues long. The V gene end was trimmed by 7 bases and the J gene end by 0 bases; junction bases not matched to a gene: 21. Germline V gene sequence: CDR1 SNHLY, CDR2 FYNNEI. The CDR3 sequence is CASNSGVAGPQKISTDTQYF. The CDR3 nucleotides are TGTGCCAGCAACTCAGGGGTAGCGGGACCTCAGAAGATCAGCACAGATACGCAGTATTTT.

The chain joins TRBV6-1 to TRBJ2-3; TRBD1 matches at 7 bases. V shed 3 bases, J shed 0 bases, and the junction held 3 bases outside the gene matches. The CDR3 contains 15 residues. Per germline, CDR1 MNHNS and CDR2 SASEGT. The CDR3 is CASSDRGSSTDTQYF. As DNA, the CDR3 is TGTGCCAGCAGTGACAGGGGGTCTAGCACAGATACGCAGTATTTT.

The chain recombines TRBV6-2 or TRBV6-3 with TRBJ2-2, with D perhaps matching TRBD1 (6 bases). Trimming pared 4 bases from V and 5 bases from J, leaving 14 bases between. This CDR3 has 15 residues. The V gene's germline CDR1 is MNHEY and CDR2 SVGEGT. This CDR3 reads CASSSFGTSTGELFF. In DNA form, the CDR3 reads TGTGCCAGCAGTTCTTTTGGGACATCAACCGGGGAGCTGTTTTTT.

The chain combines TRBV15 with TRBJ2-3, with 7 bases matching TRBD2. With V trimmed by 3 bases and J by 2 bases, 17 bases remained unmatched. Germline CDR1 reads LNHNV; CDR2 reads YYDKDF (reference sequence). The CDR3 length is 19 residues. CDR3 residues: CATSSRSVSAGESTDTQYF. CDR3 sequence (DNA): TGTGCCACCAGCAGTAGGTCGGTTTCGGCGGGAGAGTCCACAGATACGCAGTATTTT.

V and J are TRBV19 and TRBJ2-3; tentative D call: TRBD2 (5 bases). Germline V gene data show CDR1 as LNHDA and CDR2 as SQIVND (reference sequence). V dropped 6 bases and J dropped 11 bases, with 18 bases sitting between them. The CDR3 has 13 residues. The CDR3 reads CASRTDYRGKQYF. For the CDR3, the DNA is TGTGCCAGTAGAACAGACTACAGAGGCAAGCAGTATTTT. Looking up the rest from reference TRBV19 and TRBJ2-3 gives the full variable domain: DGGITQSPKYLFRKEGQNVTLSCEQNLNHDAMYWYRQDPGQGLRLIYYSQIVNDFQKGDIAEGYSVSREKKESFPLTVTSAQKNPTAFYLCASRTDYRGKQYFGPGTRLTVL.

The J gene is TRBJ2-7, the V gene TRBV11-3, with 7 bases lining up with TRBD2. In germline, CDR1 is SGHNT, CDR2 YENEEA. This CDR3 has 15 amino acids. Unmatched junction bases numbered 9, after V lost 2 bases and J lost 5 bases. CDR3 region: CASSLRGGPLHEQYF. The CDR3 DNA reads as TGTGCCAGCAGCTTAAGGGGAGGGCCCCTGCACGAGCAGTACTTC.

This clone has a single count. The chain recombines TRBV19 with TRBJ2-6, with D possibly matching TRBD2 (5 bases). In germline, CDR1 is LNHDA, CDR2 SQIVND (reference sequence). The CDR3 runs to 13 residues. The V and J ends lost 5 bases and 4 bases respectively, with 6 bases between them. CDR3 amino acids: CASSSGGANVLTF. CDR3 DNA sequence: TGTGCCAGTAGTTCGGGGGGGGCCAACGTCCTGACTTTC.

The chain is built from TRBV19 and TRBJ1-1; the D gene is possibly TRBD1 (5 bases). Germline values: CDR1 LNHDA, CDR2 SQIVND (reference sequence). Trimming took 8 bases from V and 2 from J, leaving 12 bases between them. The CDR3 has 13 amino acids. CDR3 sequence reads: CASSAGYNTEAFF. The CDR3 region has the DNA TGTGCCAGTTCGGCAGGGTATAACACTGAAGCTTTCTTT.

This chain connects TRBV4-3 to TRBJ2-1; TRBD1 agrees at 10 bases. V dropped 4 bases and J dropped 5; count of bases not matched to a gene: 5. The length of the CDR3 is 15 residues. The germline gives CDR1 LGHNA, CDR2 YSLEER. The CDR3 sequence is CASSRPGTGDNEQFF. CDR3 bases: TGCGCCAGCAGCCGGCCCGGGACAGGGGACAATGAGCAGTTCTTC.

The chain joins TRBV10-2 to TRBJ1-4; D gene unclear. The CDR3 length is 15 residues. The germline V and J ends were trimmed by 1 base and 8 bases, with 14 bases remaining between them. Germline V gives CDR1 WSHSY, CDR2 SAAADI. CDR3 loop: CASSEFGEVGEKLFF. The CDR3, as DNA: TGCGCCAGCAGTGAGTTCGGGGAGGTTGGCGAAAAACTGTTTTTT.

V is TRBV3-1 (or the pseudogene TRBV3-2) and J is TRBJ1-1; D unresolved. Germline V gene data show CDR1 as LGHDT and CDR2 as YNNKEL (reference sequence). Trimming pared 4 bases from V and 6 bases from J, leaving 12 bases between. The CDR3 extends over 13 amino acids. This CDR3 is CASSLRRGAEAFF. The DNA of the CDR3 is TGTGCCAGCAGCCTCCGGCGCGGGGCTGAAGCTTTCTTT.

J is TRBJ2-2 and V is TRBV24-1, with TRBD1 as a possible D gene (5 bases). There are 16 residues in the CDR3. The V and J ends lost 0 bases and 1 base respectively, with 8 bases between them. Germline V gene sequence: CDR1 KGHDR, CDR2 SFDVKD. The CDR3 coding sequence is TGTGCCACCAGTGATTTGGGGCAGGGGAACACCGGGGAGCTGTTTTTT. It translates to CATSDLGQGNTGELFF.

V and J are TRBV7-2 and TRBJ2-2, with 7 positions matching TRBD2. Germline values: CDR1 SGHTA, CDR2 FQGNSA. The CDR3 sequence is 15 residues long. V lost 4 bases and J lost 4; bases outside the gene matches: 6. In DNA form, the CDR3 reads TGTGCCAGCAGCTCGGTAGCGGGTCGCACCGGGGAGCTGTTTTTT. Its translation: CASSSVAGRTGELFF.

The CDR3 is CASSESLGGPRDEQFF. Written as DNA, the CDR3 is TGCGCCAGCAGTGAGTCTTTGGGAGGGCCTAGAGATGAGCAGTTCTTC. The chain carries TRBV10-1 and TRBJ2-1; 7 bases match TRBD2. CDR3 length: 16 amino acids. The V and J ends lost 0 bases and 8 bases, in that order; junction bases with no gene match: 10. Germline V CDR1 and CDR2: WNHNN, SYGVQD (reference sequence).

The rearrangement joins TRBV7-2 to TRBJ2-1, with TRBD2 matching 9 bases. There are 17 residues in the CDR3. The germline gives CDR1 SGHTA, CDR2 FQGNSA. V was pared by 5 bases and J by 7 bases, with 15 bases of the junction left unmatched. The CDR3 protein is CASSTSPRGGGGNEQFF. DNA of the CDR3: TGTGCCAGCAGCACGAGCCCCCGCGGGGGGGGAGGAAATGAGCAGTTCTTC.

This clone was recorded a few times. The chain links TRBV6-5 to TRBJ1-4; no clear D. Per the germline V gene, CDR1 is MNHEY and CDR2 is SVGAGI. Trimming stripped 1 base from V and 0 bases from J, with 6 bases between. This CDR3 contains 15 residues. Here the CDR3 DNA reads TGTGCCAGCAGTTACTTCGGTGCAACTAATGAAAAACTGTTTTTT. Amino acids: CASSYFGATNEKLFF.